The 8 T cell receptor beta chains below come from one sample, sequenced in a study of T cells in tuberculosis. The assay was immunoSEQ multiplex PCR, and TCRdb's table has in-frame clones only and misses some. The sample has under 40,000 clones, approximately 85% seen once; the top ten hold around 5.2%. Time point in this sample: new active TB diagnosis, blood taken before or within 7 days of starting treatment. The material was PBMCs, obtained at tuberculosis diagnosis. The origin of the receptors is an adult with tuberculosis.

V is TRBV5-1 and J is TRBJ2-3; possible D gene TRBD2, 6 bases. Trimming took off 4 bases at V and 5 bases at J, with 14 bases between the two ends. The CDR3 loop spans 14 amino acids. Germline CDR1 reads SGHRS; CDR2 reads YFSETQ. As DNA, the CDR3 is TGCGCCAGCAGCCAAATGGGGGGAGGAGATACGCAGTATTTT. It specifies CASSQMGGGDTQYF.

The chain joins TRBV20-1 to TRBJ1-5; the D is unclear. The V gene lost 6 bases and the J gene lost 11 bases, with 14 bases spanning the gap. Germline V CDR1 and CDR2: DFQATT, SNEGSKA (reference sequence). The CDR3 loop spans 11 amino acids. The CDR3 here is CSAHSTETQHF. The CDR3 DNA is TGCAGTGCACATTCGACGGAGACCCAGCATTTT.

The V gene is TRBV7-3, the J gene TRBJ2-5; 10 bases match TRBD2. Looked up from germline, CDR1 is SGHTA and CDR2 is FQGTGA. The CDR3 sequence is 14 residues long. V lost 2 bases, J lost 4 bases, and 1 base stayed unmatched. The CDR3 reads CASSLSSGRETQYF. In DNA form, the CDR3 reads TGTGCCAGCAGCTTATCTAGCGGGAGAGAGACCCAGTACTTC. The variable domain in full, completed from reference TRBV7-3 and TRBJ2-5, reads GAGVSQTPSNKVTEKGKYVELRCDPISGHTALYWYRQSLGQGPEFLIYFQGTGAADDSGLPNDRFFAVRPEGSVSTLKIQRTERGDSAVYLCASSLSSGRETQYFGPGTRLLVL.

This sequence joins TRBV5-6 and TRBJ1-6; 8 nucleotides agree with TRBD1. Germline loops: CDR1 SGHDT, CDR2 YYEEEE. Trimming removed 4 bases from V and 9 bases from J; junction bases left unmatched: 6. This CDR3 comprises 14 residues. The CDR3 reads CASSRGTGSSPLHF. The CDR3 DNA reads as TGTGCCAGCAGCCGCGGGACAGGCTCTTCACCCCTCCACTTT.

The gene calls are TRBV4-2 and TRBJ2-3; TRBD1 matches 8 bases. With V trimmed by 0 bases and J by 4 bases, 6 bases remained unmatched. Germline V gene data show CDR1 as LGHNA and CDR2 as YNFKEQ. This CDR3 region has 16 residues. CDR3 sequence: CASSQDYRQGPDTQYF. The CDR3 DNA reads as TGTGCCAGCAGCCAAGATTACCGACAGGGGCCAGATACGCAGTATTTT.

This clone was detected a few times. This chain links TRBV5-6 with TRBJ2-7, with 7 bases that match TRBD2. This CDR3 has 15 residues. V dropped 0 bases and J dropped 6; count of bases not matched to a gene: 9. Germline CDR1 and CDR2: SGHDT and YYEEEE. The CDR3 nucleotides read TGTGCCAGCAGCTTGGCGGTGACTAGCTCGGGCGAGCAGTACTTC. Its translation: CASSLAVTSSGEQYF.

The chain uses TRBV5-4 and TRBJ2-1, with D possibly TRBD2 on 7 matching bases. The CDR3 totals 16 residues. V lost 0 bases to trimming and J lost 0 bases, with 10 bases between them. Germline-derived CDR1 and CDR2 are SGHNT and YYREEE (reference sequence). This chain's CDR3 is CASSLGGGRSYNEQFF. The CDR3 bases are TGTGCCAGCAGCTTGGGGGGGGGCCGCTCCTACAATGAGCAGTTCTTC. Complete variable domain (other parts from reference TRBV5-4 and TRBJ2-1): ETGVTQSPTHLIKTRGQQVTLRCSSQSGHNTVSWYQQALGQGPQFIFQYYREEENGRGNFPPRFSGLQFPNYSSELNVNALELDDSALYLCASSLGGGRSYNEQFFGPGTRLTVL.

The rearrangement uses TRBV30 and TRBJ1-5; the D gene is possibly TRBD1 (5 bases). Germline loops: CDR1 GTSNPN, CDR2 SVGIG (reference sequence). The V gene lost 0 bases and the J gene lost 4 bases, with 7 bases spanning the gap. The length of the CDR3 is 13 residues. CDR3 DNA sequence: TGTGCCTGGAGTGTAAAGGGGAATCAGCCCCAGCATTTT. Residues: CAWSVKGNQPQHF.